One sample yielded the 19 T cell receptor beta chains listed below, sequenced in a study of T cell repertoires in cytomegalovirus infection (dated by TCRdb to between 2018 and 2021). For sequencing, an Illumina HiSeq 1500 was employed. TCRdb took the public reads, trimmed them with fastp at Q25, ran MiXCR for clone calling and kept in-frame beta chains. For every CDR3 protein sequence, its rows merge into one entry that carries the most common genes and DNA. Here the sample has approximately 74,000 distinct CDR3 sequences; about 37% occur a single time. Jointly, the top ten make up approximately 93% of the sample. This specimen's treatment or condition label, per the study, means: in vitro stimulation with specific CMV peptide epitopes to enrich CMV-specific T cells. Antigen specificity for these receptors is unknown. The source was CD8+ T cells from cultured PBMCs, collected from culture after CMV antigen stimulation. The receptors were sampled from a human donor in good health (CMV status not recorded). Some clones in this sample may be carry-over from other donors' samples.

V usage is TRBV6-8 and J usage is TRBJ1-2; a weak D match, TRBD1 (6 bases). Germline V gives CDR1 MNHGY, CDR2 SAAAGT. The ends were cut back, 7 bases at V and 1 base at J, with 19 bases in the middle. This CDR3 comprises 16 residues. The CDR3 bases are TGTGCCAGCATGGGGGGACAAAGCGAGCTTAACTATGGCTACACCTTC. It specifies CASMGGQSELNYGYTF.

This clonotype was found a few times. The chain recombines TRBV28 with TRBJ1-1; possibly TRBD1 for D (6 bases). Germline V CDR1 and CDR2: MDHEN, SYDVKM. V dropped 5 bases and J dropped 0 bases, with 16 bases sitting between them. The CDR3 runs 16 residues. The CDR3 nucleotides are TGTGCCAGCAGTCCGAAAACAGGGAGCTTGAACACTGAAGCTTTCTTT. As protein: CASSPKTGSLNTEAFF.

The rearrangement joins TRBV5-6 to TRBJ2-5; TRBD2 matches at 15 bases. V shed 3 bases, J shed 4 bases, and the junction held 4 bases outside the gene matches. The CDR3 has 16 amino acids. Germline V CDR1 and CDR2: SGHDT, YYEEEE. The CDR3 DNA follows: TGTGCCAGCAGCTGGACTAGCGGGGGGGTCGGAGAGACCCAGTACTTC. Its translation is CASSWTSGGVGETQYF. The full variable domain, its missing parts supplied by reference TRBV5-6 and TRBJ2-5, is DAGVTQSPTHLIKTRGQQVTLRCSPKSGHDTVSWYQQALGQGPQFIFQYYEEEERQRGNFPDRFSGHQFPNYSSELNVNALLLGDSALYLCASSWTSGGVGETQYFGPGTRLLVL.

This sequence joins TRBV3-1 and TRBJ2-3; D is uncertain. Germline V CDR1 and CDR2: LGHDT, YNNKEL (reference sequence). There are 12 residues in the CDR3. V dropped 5 bases and J dropped 2 bases, with 5 bases sitting between them. The CDR3 sequence: CASSYNTDTQYF. CDR3 sequence (DNA): TGTGCCAGCAGCTACAACACAGATACGCAGTATTTT.

In this sample, this clonotype turned up a few times. This chain links TRBV20-1 with TRBJ2-7; D is unresolved. Looked up from germline, CDR1 is DFQATT and CDR2 is SNEGSKA (reference sequence). The CDR3 extends over 16 amino acids. Between the trimmed V and J ends, which lost 0 bases and 0 bases, there was a span of 15 bases. The DNA of the CDR3 is TGCAGTGCTAGAGATCTGCGCGGCACGAGCTCCTACGAGCAGTACTTC. It translates to CSARDLRGTSSYEQYF.

The chain links TRBV7-6 to TRBJ2-2; D may be TRBD2 (7 bases). V shed 5 bases and J shed 3 bases, with 16 bases lying between them. Germline CDR1 is SGHVS and CDR2 is FNYEAQ. CDR3 length equals 16 residues. Written as DNA, the CDR3 is TGTGCCAGCAGCACGCAGGCGGGGGCTCACACCGGGGAGCTGTTTTTT. Its translation: CASSTQAGAHTGELFF.

The chain has TRBV4-2 and TRBJ1-1; no clear D. V gave up 4 bases and J gave up 1 base, with 13 bases separating them. This CDR3 contains 15 residues. From germline, CDR1 is LGHNA and CDR2 YNFKEQ. CDR3 protein: CASSPAGGQNTEAFF. Here the CDR3 DNA reads TGTGCCAGCAGCCCCGCGGGTGGGCAGAACACTGAAGCTTTCTTT.

This clonotype was found a few times. The chain carries TRBV10-3 and TRBJ2-7; D gene uncertain. Trimming left V 0 bases short and J 3 bases short, with 9 bases between. The germline gives CDR1 ENHRY, CDR2 SYGVKD. The CDR3 covers 14 residues. Here the CDR3 DNA reads TGTGCCATCAGTGAGTCAGGACCTCACTACGAGCAGTACTTC. This encodes CAISESGPHYEQYF.

This clonotype showed up many times. The V and J genes are TRBV4-2 and TRBJ2-3, with 10 positions matching TRBD2. Germline V gene data show CDR1 as LGHNA and CDR2 as YNFKEQ. This CDR3 region has 18 residues. Germline trimming cut 5 bases from V and 3 bases from J; bases unmatched to any gene: 14. This CDR3 is CASSASGTSAGPTDTQYF. CDR3 in DNA: TGTGCCAGCAGCGCCTCCGGGACTAGCGCCGGCCCGACAGATACGCAGTATTTT.

This clonotype was counted between two and nine times. The chain joins TRBV10-3 to TRBJ2-7; possible D gene TRBD2, 6 bases. The CDR3 has 14 residues. Trimming stripped 6 bases from V and 3 bases from J, with 15 bases between. CDR1 is ENHRY, CDR2 SYGVKD, per germline. DNA of the CDR3: TGTGCCATCAGACACGGGACGGACTACTACGAGCAGTACTTC. This gives the protein CAIRHGTDYYEQYF.

This clonotype was picked up a small number of times. The genes are TRBV7-8 and TRBJ2-7; D remains ambiguous. V shed 3 bases and J shed 2 bases, with 11 bases lying between them. This CDR3 is built from 14 residues. From germline, CDR1 is SGHVS and CDR2 FQNEAQ. The CDR3 is CASSFGRYTYEQYF. The CDR3 DNA sequence: TGTGCCAGCAGCTTTGGCAGGTATACCTACGAGCAGTACTTC.

The chain employs TRBV7-8 and TRBJ2-7, with D tentatively TRBD1 or TRBD2 (5 bases each). The CDR3 spans 14 residues. CDR1 is SGHVS and CDR2 is FQNEAQ in the germline V gene. Deletions cut 5 bases from V and 5 bases from J, with 16 bases between. The CDR3, as DNA: TGTGCCAGCAGCCCGTCCCCGGGACCCCACGAGCAGTACTTC. Its translation is CASSPSPGPHEQYF.

The chain uses TRBV7-8 and TRBJ1-5; D gene ambiguous. V was cut by 0 bases and J by 6 bases, with 12 bases left in between. The CDR3 spans 15 residues. Germline CDR1 reads SGHVS; CDR2 reads FQNEAQ. The CDR3 protein is CASSLAGKLGQPQHF. The CDR3 nucleotides are TGTGCCAGCAGCTTAGCGGGGAAATTGGGTCAGCCCCAGCATTTT. The whole variable domain, filled in from reference TRBV7-8 and TRBJ1-5, reads GAGVSQSPRYKVAKRGQDVALRCDPISGHVSLFWYQQALGQGPEFLTYFQNEAQLDKSGLPSDRFFAERPEGSVSTLKIQRTQQEDSAVYLCASSLAGKLGQPQHFGDGTRLSIL.

The V call is TRBV6-5, the J call TRBJ1-3, with 8 positions matching TRBD1. The CDR3 spans 15 residues. J was trimmed by 1 base and V by 5 bases; bases with no gene match: 4. Germline CDR1 is MNHEY and CDR2 is SVGAGI. In DNA, the CDR3 is TGTGCCAGCAGTAGGCAGGGGGCTTCTGGAAACACCATATATTTT. Its protein product is CASSRQGASGNTIYF.

This clonotype was detected a few times. The gene calls are TRBV4-3 and TRBJ1-2; D gene ambiguous. Per germline, CDR1 LGHNA and CDR2 YSLEER. This CDR3 contains 15 residues. Trimming left V 0 bases short and J 3 bases short, with 11 bases between. CDR3 in amino acids: CASSQDPAPYYGYTF. In DNA form, the CDR3 reads TGCGCCAGCAGCCAAGACCCAGCCCCATACTATGGCTACACCTTC.

This clonotype has just a few counts. J is TRBJ1-5 and V is TRBV12-3 or TRBV12-4; D may be TRBD1 (6 bases). The CDR3 extends over 16 amino acids. Trimming stripped 5 bases from V and 4 bases from J, with 18 bases between. The chain's CDR3 is CASSPQGVQGNQPQHF. As DNA, the CDR3 is TGTGCCAGCAGTCCCCAGGGTGTACAGGGAAATCAGCCCCAGCATTTT.

The rearrangement joins TRBV6-2 or TRBV6-3 to TRBJ2-1, with 11 bases matching TRBD2. CDR3 length equals 17 residues. The trim removed 2 bases at V and 10 bases at J, leaving 13 bases unmatched. In germline, CDR1 is MNHEY, CDR2 SVGEGT. The CDR3, as DNA: TGTGCCAGCAGTTACAAGGTGTTTAGCGGGGGGGATCGAGAGCAGTTCTTC. It translates to CASSYKVFSGGDREQFF.

V usage is TRBV4-1 and J usage is TRBJ2-1; the match to TRBD2 covers 8 bases. After removal of 0 bases from V and 4 bases from J, the junction contained 5 bases not matched to a gene. This CDR3 comprises 16 residues. CDR1 and CDR2 (germline): MGHRA, YSYEKL. DNA of the CDR3: TGCGCCAGCAGCCAAGAGACGGTAGCGGGGTACAATGAGCAGTTCTTC. The encoded protein is CASSQETVAGYNEQFF.

This chain links TRBV20-1 with TRBJ1-6; 7 nucleotides align to TRBD1. J gave up 12 bases and V 5 bases, and 10 bases lay outside the gene matches. The germline V gene encodes CDR1 DFQATT and CDR2 SNEGSKA (reference sequence). This CDR3 comprises 13 residues. CDR3 residues: CSALTGELVPLHF. Here the CDR3 DNA reads TGCAGTGCTCTTACAGGGGAGTTAGTACCCCTCCACTTT.